The clone carrying this T cell receptor (beta chain) was counted once. This sample was included in a study of blood T cell repertoires in COVID-19. This CDR3 region has 15 residues. Trimming at V came to 2 bases and at J to 5 bases, leaving 10 bases not matched to a gene. The germline V gene encodes CDR1 GTSNPN and CDR2 SVGIG (reference sequence). Authors' data handling: Reference gene primer amplification in the assay estimated nucleated cell counts. Some clones are missing from TCRdb's copy, which holds only in-frame ones; the method was immunoSEQ multiplex PCR. For V, J and clone size, that table is used; D and trimming come from the DNA. The table includes 120,000 to 150,000 clones, approximately 79% detected once.

This chain uses TRBV30 with TRBJ2-5; TRBD2 matches at 8 bases. The TCR was taken from a man aged 50-60 years with active or convalescent COVID-19. Sequenced material: peripheral blood. The DNA for the CDR3 is TGTGCCTGGAGTCCCTTTACTAGCGGTAGGGAGACCCAGTACTTC. Residues: CAWSPFTSGRETQYF.